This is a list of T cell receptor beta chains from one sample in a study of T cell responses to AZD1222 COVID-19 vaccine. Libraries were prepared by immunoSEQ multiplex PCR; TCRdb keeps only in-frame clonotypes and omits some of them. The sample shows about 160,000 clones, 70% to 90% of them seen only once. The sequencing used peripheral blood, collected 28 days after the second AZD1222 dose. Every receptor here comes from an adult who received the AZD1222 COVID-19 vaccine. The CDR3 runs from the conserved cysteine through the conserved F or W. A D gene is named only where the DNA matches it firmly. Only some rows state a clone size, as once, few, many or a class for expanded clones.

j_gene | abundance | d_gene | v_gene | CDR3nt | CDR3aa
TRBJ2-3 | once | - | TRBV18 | TGTGCCAGCTCACCGACACCCGCGGAGGGACCAAACACAGATACGCAGTATTTT | CASSPTPAEGPNTDTQYF
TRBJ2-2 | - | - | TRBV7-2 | TGTGCCAGCAGCTCCCGCAGGGGTGGTCCCACCGGGGAGCTGTTTTTT | CASSSRRGGPTGELFF
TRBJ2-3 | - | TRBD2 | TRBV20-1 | TGCAGTGCTAGTGGGGTAGCGGGGGGGGCAGATACGCAGTATTTT | CSASGVAGGADTQYF
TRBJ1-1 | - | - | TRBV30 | TGTGCCTGGGGGGAGGTCTATGAAGCTTTCTTT | CAWGEVYEAFF
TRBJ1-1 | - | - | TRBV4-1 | TGCGCCAGCAGCCGTACGGGCGTCGGGGAAGCTTTCTTT | CASSRTGVGEAFF
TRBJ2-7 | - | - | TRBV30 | TGTGCCTGGAGTTGGGGGGTAAAGAGCTCCTACGAGCAGTACTTC | CAWSWGVKSSYEQYF
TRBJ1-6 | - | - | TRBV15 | TGTGCCACCAGCAGCTTAAACCAGGGCGACTCACCCCTCCACTTT | CATSSLNQGDSPLHF
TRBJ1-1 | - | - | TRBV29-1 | TGCAGCGCCATGGGACGGACGAACACTGAAGCTTTCTTT | CSAMGRTNTEAFF
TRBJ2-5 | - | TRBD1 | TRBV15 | TGTGCCACCAGCAGAGATAGGACAGGGCTGCAAGAGACCCAGTACTTC | CATSRDRTGLQETQYF
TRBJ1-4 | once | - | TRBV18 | TGTGCCAGCTCACCTCAACAGGGAACTAATGAAAAACTGTTTTTT | CASSPQQGTNEKLFF
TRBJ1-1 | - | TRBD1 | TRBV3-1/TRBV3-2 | TGTGCCAGCAGCCAAGAGTGGAGCAGGGGGGGTTTGAACACTGAAGCTTTCTTT | CASSQEWSRGGLNTEAFF
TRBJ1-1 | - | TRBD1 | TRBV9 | TGTGCCAGCAGCGTAACGACAGGGCAAGCTTTCTTT | CASSVTTGQAFF
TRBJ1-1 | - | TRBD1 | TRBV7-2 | TGTGCCAGCAGCCAGGGACAGACGAACACTGAAGCTTTCTTT | CASSQGQTNTEAFF
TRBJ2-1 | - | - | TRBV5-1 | TGCGCCAGCAGCTGGCAGGCAAGCTCCTACAATGAGCAGTTCTTC | CASSWQASSYNEQFF
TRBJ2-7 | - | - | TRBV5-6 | TGTGCCAGCAGCTTGGAGTTCTCCTACGAGCAGTACTTC | CASSLEFSYEQYF
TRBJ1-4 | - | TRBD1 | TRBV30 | TGTGCCTCGGATAGGGGGCAAGAAAAACTGTTTTTT | CASDRGQEKLFF
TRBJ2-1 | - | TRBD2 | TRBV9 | TGTGCCAGCACCCCGGGGGGCGGGGGGATACCGAATGAGCAGTTCTTC | CASTPGGGGIPNEQFF
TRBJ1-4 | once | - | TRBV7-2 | TGTGCCAGCAGCTTGCAGGGTTTAACTAATGAAAAACTGTTTTTT | CASSLQGLTNEKLFF
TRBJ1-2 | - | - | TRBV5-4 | TGTGCCAGCAGCTCGAGACAGCAAGGTAACTATGGCTACACCTTC | CASSSRQQGNYGYTF
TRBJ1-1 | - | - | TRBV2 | TGTGCCAGCCGAAAAGAAGGGGCGAACACTGAAGCTTTCTTT | CASRKEGANTEAFF
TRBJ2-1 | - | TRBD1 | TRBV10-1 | TGCGCCAGCAGTGCAGGGGGCGCCCACAATGAGCAGTTCTTC | CASSAGGAHNEQFF
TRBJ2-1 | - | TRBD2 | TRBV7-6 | TGTGCCAGCAGCTTAGATGACCTAGCGGGGTTCTACAATGAGCAGTTCTTC | CASSLDDLAGFYNEQFF
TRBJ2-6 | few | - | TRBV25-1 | TGTGCCAGCAGTGGCCCTTTCTCTGGGGCCAACGTCCTGACTTTC | CASSGPFSGANVLTF
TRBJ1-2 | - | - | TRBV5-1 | TGCGCCAGCAGCTTGGGGGGAGCGGGCGGTGGCTACACCTTC | CASSLGGAGGGYTF
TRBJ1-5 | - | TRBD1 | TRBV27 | TGTGCCAGCAAAGAAGGGGGCGTAGGAAATCAGCCCCAGCATTTT | CASKEGGVGNQPQHF
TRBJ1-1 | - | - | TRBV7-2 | TGTGCCAGCAGCCGGGGGAACACTGAAGCTTTCTTT | CASSRGNTEAFF
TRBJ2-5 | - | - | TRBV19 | TGTGCCAGTAGTATCGATGGGACAACGAAGACCCAGTACTTC | CASSIDGTTKTQYF
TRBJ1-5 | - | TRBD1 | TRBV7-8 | TGTGCCAGCAGCCGGACAGGGTTCAATCAGCCCCAGCATTTT | CASSRTGFNQPQHF
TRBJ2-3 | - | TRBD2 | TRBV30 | TGTGCCTGGCGGACCGGACTAGCGGGGGATACGCAGTATTTT | CAWRTGLAGDTQYF
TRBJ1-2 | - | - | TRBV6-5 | TGTGCCAGCAGAGGGACAACCTATGGCTACACCTTC | CASRGTTYGYTF
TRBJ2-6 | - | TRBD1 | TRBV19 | TGTGCCAGTAAGGACAGGGCTGGGGCCAACGTCCTGACTTTC | CASKDRAGANVLTF
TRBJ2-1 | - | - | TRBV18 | TGTGCCAGCTCACCAGGGAGTGAAAATGAGCAGTTCTTC | CASSPGSENEQFF
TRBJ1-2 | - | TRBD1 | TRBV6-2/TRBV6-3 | TGTGCCAGCAGTTATTGGGGGGACAGGGGACTCTATGGCTACACCTTC | CASSYWGDRGLYGYTF
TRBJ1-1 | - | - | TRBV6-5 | TGTGCCAGCAGTACAGGGTGGGCTGAAGCTTTCTTT | CASSTGWAEAFF
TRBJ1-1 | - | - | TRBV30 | TGTGCCTGGAGTGGAGGGGCACTTGCTTTCTTT | CAWSGGALAFF
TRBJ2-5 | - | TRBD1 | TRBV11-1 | TGTGCCAGCAGCCGGGGACAGAGAAAAGAGACCCAGTACTTC | CASSRGQRKETQYF
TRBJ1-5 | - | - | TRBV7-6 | TGTGCCAGCAGCTTAGATCGGATTGGGCCCCAGCATTTT | CASSLDRIGPQHF
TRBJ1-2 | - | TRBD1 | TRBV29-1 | TGCAGCGTTGTCAGGGGGATCACGTCAGCTAACTATGGCTACACCTTC | CSVVRGITSANYGYTF
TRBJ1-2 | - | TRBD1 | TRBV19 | TGTGCCAGTAGTATGTTGACCCTCACAGGGACAGGCGGCTACACCTTC | CASSMLTLTGTGGYTF
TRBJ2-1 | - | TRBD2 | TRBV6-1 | TGTGCCAGCAGTGAAGAACTAGCGGGGGGCAATGAGCAGTTCTTC | CASSEELAGGNEQFF
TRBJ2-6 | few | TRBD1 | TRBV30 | TGTGCCTGGAGACAGGGGTCTGGGGCCAACGTCCTGACTTTC | CAWRQGSGANVLTF
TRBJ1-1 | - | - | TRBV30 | TGTGCCTGGAAAATCGCGGTCGAGAACACTGAAGCTTTCTTT | CAWKIAVENTEAFF
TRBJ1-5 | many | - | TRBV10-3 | TGTGCCATCAGTGCCAGGGCAGATGAGCCCCAGCATTTT | CAISARADEPQHF
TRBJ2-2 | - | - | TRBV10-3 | TGTGCCATCAGTGAGCGGGGTGGCCCCACCGGGGAGCTGTTTTTT | CAISERGGPTGELFF